The clone carrying this T cell receptor (beta chain) showed up just a few times. The data are from a study of molecular identifiers for immune sequencing clone quantification. Whole-study context: Four of five RNA aliquots from approximately 20,000 or 98,000 naive CD8 T cells were sequenced.

Bulk libraries came from a prior protocol with listed TCR primers. TCRdb analysed the PCR reads with MiXCR anew, one entry per CDR3 protein. The sample lists some 320,000 distinct CDR3 sequences; over 20% were seen once. J gave up 8 bases and V 10 bases, and 15 bases lay outside the gene matches. This CDR3 region has 15 residues. Source material: naive CD8+ T cells from blood, with Jurkat cell RNA spiked in. Subset here: FACS-sorted CD8+CD4-CCR7+CD45RA+ naive T cells. The V call is TRBV12-3 or TRBV12-4, the J call TRBJ2-1; 9 bases align to TRBD2. This receptor was identified in a human donor in good health. Some libraries in this study had Jurkat cell RNA spiked in. CDR3 protein: CAIRRGGEFLDEQFF. The CDR3 region has the DNA TGTGCCATCAGGCGGGGGGGCGAGTTTTTGGATGAGCAGTTCTTC.